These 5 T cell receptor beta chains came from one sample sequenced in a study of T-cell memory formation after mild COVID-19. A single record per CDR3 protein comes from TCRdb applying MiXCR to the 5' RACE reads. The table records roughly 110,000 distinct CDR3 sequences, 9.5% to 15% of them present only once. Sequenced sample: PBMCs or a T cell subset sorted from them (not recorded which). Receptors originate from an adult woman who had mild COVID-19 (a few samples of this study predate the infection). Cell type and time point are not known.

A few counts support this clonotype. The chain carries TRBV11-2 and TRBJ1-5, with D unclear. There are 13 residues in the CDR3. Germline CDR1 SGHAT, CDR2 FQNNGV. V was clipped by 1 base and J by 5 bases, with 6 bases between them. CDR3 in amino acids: CASSLGGYQPQHF. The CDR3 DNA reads TGTGCCAGCAGCTTAGGCGGTTATCAGCCCCAGCATTTT.

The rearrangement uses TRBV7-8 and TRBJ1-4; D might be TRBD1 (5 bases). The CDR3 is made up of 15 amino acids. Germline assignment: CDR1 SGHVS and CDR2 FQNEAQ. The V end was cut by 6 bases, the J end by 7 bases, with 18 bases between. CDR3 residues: CASSPEAQGVEKLFF. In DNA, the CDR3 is TGTGCCAGCAGTCCAGAGGCGCAGGGAGTTGAAAAACTGTTTTTT.

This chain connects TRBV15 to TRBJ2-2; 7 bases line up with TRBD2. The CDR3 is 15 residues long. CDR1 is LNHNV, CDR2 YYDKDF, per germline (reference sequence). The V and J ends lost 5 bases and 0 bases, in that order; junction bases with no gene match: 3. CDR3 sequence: CATSSREPNTGELFF. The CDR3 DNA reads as TGTGCCACCAGCTCGCGGGAGCCGAACACCGGGGAGCTGTTTTTT. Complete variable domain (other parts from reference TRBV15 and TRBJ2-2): DAMVIQNPRYQVTQFGKPVTLSCSQTLNHNVMYWYQQKSSQAPKLLFHYYDKDFNNEADTPDNFQSRRPNTSFCFLDIRSPGLGDTAMYLCATSSREPNTGELFFGEGSRLTVL.

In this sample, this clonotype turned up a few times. The CDR3 DNA follows: TGTGCCAGCAGTTTACGGGAGGTCTTCGAAGAGACCCAGTACTTC. It is translated as CASSLREVFEETQYF. This chain links TRBV7-2 with TRBJ2-5, with 7 bases matching TRBD2. The CDR3 spans 15 residues. The V gene's germline CDR1 is SGHTA and CDR2 FQGNSA. The J segment lost 3 bases and the V segment lost 6 bases, leaving 10 bases of the junction unmatched.

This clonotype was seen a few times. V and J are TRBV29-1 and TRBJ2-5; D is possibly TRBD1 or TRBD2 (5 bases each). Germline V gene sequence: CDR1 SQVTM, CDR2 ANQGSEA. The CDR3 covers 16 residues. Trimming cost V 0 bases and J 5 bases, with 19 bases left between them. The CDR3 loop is CSVEDSVGTAMETQYF. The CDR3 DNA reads TGCAGCGTTGAAGATTCGGTTGGGACCGCTATGGAGACCCAGTACTTC.